This T cell receptor (beta chain) was sequenced for a study of shared clonotypes between healthy human individuals. Study details: Researchers drew samples from two women and a few men aged 18 to 49. Study findings and constraints: Clonotypes shared by all four donors outscored non-shared clonotypes in generation probability. Clonotype sharing among donors likely depends on sequencing depth.

This CDR3 region has 13 residues. From germline, CDR1 is SGHAT and CDR2 FQNNGV. The V end was cut by 1 base, the J end by 5 bases, with 8 bases between. Details on this clone: What it recognizes is unknown.

CD45RO-negative, CCR7-selected cells formed the naive CD8 fraction, which excluded terminally differentiated effector memory CD45RA+ cells. Only Caucasian adults living in Nashville, Tennessee made up the donor group. Clones were sequenced by immunoSEQ multiplex PCR, and TCRdb holds only the in-frame ones, with some missing. In the table there are about 600,000 clones, roughly 98% of which are singletons. The chain combines TRBV11-2 with TRBJ1-1, with D tentatively TRBD1 (5 bases). The specimen sequenced was naive CD8+ T cells sorted from blood. The TCR comes from a young man in good health. The CDR3 spells CASSLAGLTEAFF. The CDR3 DNA reads TGTGCCAGCAGCTTAGCGGGGCTGACTGAAGCTTTCTTT.